The 30 T cell receptor beta chains below all came from one sample that was sequenced in a study of cytomegalovirus exposure and HLA in healthy donors. The data were produced by immunoSEQ multiplex PCR, yet TCRdb's version contains in-frame clones alone and is incomplete. The sample carries approximately 100,000 clones, more than 70% recorded once. The specimen sequenced was PBMCs. These receptors were collected from a woman aged 18-29 years in good health and CMV-seronegative.

This clone came up a few times. The J gene is TRBJ1-2, the V gene TRBV6-5; 7 bases fit TRBD1. Trimming at V came to 2 bases and at J to 4 bases, leaving 4 bases not matched to a gene. CDR3 length: 14 residues. In germline, CDR1 is MNHEY, CDR2 SVGAGI. CDR3: CASSYGRGFYGYTF. CDR3 DNA sequence: TGTGCCAGCAGTTACGGCAGGGGGTTCTATGGCTACACCTTC.

V and J are TRBV29-1 and TRBJ2-3; possibly TRBD2 for D (7 bases). The length of the CDR3 is 15 residues. Germline CDR1 SQVTM, CDR2 ANQGSEA. Trimming removed 4 bases from V and 2 bases from J, with 16 bases in between. In nucleotides, the CDR3 is TGCAGCGTTGCCGCAGGGCGGGGGCTCACAGATACGCAGTATTTT. This gives the protein CSVAAGRGLTDTQYF.

V is TRBV9 and J is TRBJ1-2; the D gene is possibly TRBD1 (5 bases). CDR3 length: 13 residues. Trimming took 3 bases from V and 6 from J, leaving 12 bases between them. Germline CDR1 is SGDLS and CDR2 is YYNGEE. The CDR3 bases are TGTGCCAGCAGCGCGGGGGGGGGAGATGGCTACACCTTC. Encoded protein: CASSAGGGDGYTF.

V is TRBV28 and J is TRBJ2-7; TRBD1 is a possible D gene (6 bases). Trimming left V 2 bases short and J 6 bases short, with 14 bases between. The CDR3 has 14 residues. The V gene's germline CDR1 is MDHEN and CDR2 SYDVKM. In DNA form, the CDR3 reads TGTGCCAGCAGTTTAGTGCAGGGGACCTCCGAGCAGTACTTC. Its translation: CASSLVQGTSEQYF.

The CDR3 sequence: CASKGPGVNQPQHF. The DNA for the CDR3 is TGTGCCAGCAAGGGACCAGGGGTGAATCAGCCCCAGCATTTT. The chain is built from TRBV6-5 and TRBJ1-5, with D possibly matching TRBD1 (6 bases). The V end was cut by 7 bases, the J end by 4 bases, with 14 bases between. The germline V gene encodes CDR1 MNHEY and CDR2 SVGAGI. This CDR3 region has 14 residues.

This chain uses TRBV28 with TRBJ2-7, with 8 bases that match TRBD2. CDR3 size: 15 residues. V shed 2 bases, J shed 3 bases, and the junction held 6 bases outside the gene matches. Germline V gene lookup returns CDR1 MDHEN and CDR2 SYDVKM. The CDR3 sequence: CASSLLPAGVYEQYF. CDR3 in DNA: TGTGCCAGCAGTTTACTACCAGCGGGAGTCTACGAGCAGTACTTC.

CDR3 in amino acids: CASSDERGGVNEQFF. CDR3 sequence (DNA): TGTGCCAGCAGTGATGAGCGGGGGGGCGTAAATGAGCAGTTCTTC. This rearrangement joins TRBV2 to TRBJ2-1, with 10 bases matching TRBD2. CDR1 and CDR2 (germline): SNHLY, FYNNEI. V was pared by 3 bases and J by 7 bases, with 6 bases of the junction left unmatched. This CDR3 is 15 amino acids long.

The chain carries TRBV19 and TRBJ1-5, with 7 bases fitting TRBD1. The CDR3 has 16 residues. V lost 5 bases, J lost 5 bases, and 12 bases stayed unmatched. CDR1 and CDR2 from the germline V gene are LNHDA and SQIVND (reference sequence). The CDR3 DNA follows: TGTGCCAGTAGTTTTCAAACAGGGGACTGGGATCAGCCCCAGCATTTT. Translating it yields CASSFQTGDWDQPQHF. Combining the CDR3 with reference TRBV19 and TRBJ1-5 gives the whole variable domain DGGITQSPKYLFRKEGQNVTLSCEQNLNHDAMYWYRQDPGQGLRLIYYSQIVNDFQKGDIAEGYSVSREKKESFPLTVTSAQKNPTAFYLCASSFQTGDWDQPQHFGDGTRLSIL.

V and J are TRBV30 and TRBJ2-5; D is undetermined. This CDR3 region has 13 residues. V dropped 0 bases and J dropped 1 base, with 6 bases sitting between them. Germline CDR1 and CDR2: GTSNPN and SVGIG (reference sequence). The CDR3 bases are TGTGCCTGGAGTGTACAAAGCCAAGAGACCCAGTACTTC. Translating it yields CAWSVQSQETQYF. Based on the CDR3 plus reference TRBV30 and TRBJ2-5, the full variable domain is SQTIHQWPATLVQPVGSPLSLECTVEGTSNPNLYWYRQAAGRGLQLLFYSVGIGQISSEVPQNLSASRPQDRQFILSSKKLLLSDSGFYLCAWSVQSQETQYFGPGTRLLVL.

The V call is TRBV7-3, the J call TRBJ2-7; 8 bases are shared with TRBD1. Germline V gene data show CDR1 as SGHTA and CDR2 as FQGTGA. Losses at the gene ends were 0 bases for V and 6 bases for J; bases not matched to a gene: 7. This CDR3 spans 15 amino acids. The CDR3 nucleotides are TGTGCCAGCAGCTTAACAGCCGGACAGGGCTCCGAGCAGTACTTC. Amino acid sequence: CASSLTAGQGSEQYF.

This clone has just one count. The rearrangement links TRBV28 to TRBJ2-7; 7 bases line up with TRBD2. Germline CDR1 and CDR2: MDHEN and SYDVKM. The CDR3 extends over 14 amino acids. V shed 3 bases, J shed 1 base, and the junction held 3 bases outside the gene matches. The CDR3 sequence is CASSFWGGSYEQYF. CDR3 coding DNA: TGTGCCAGCAGTTTTTGGGGAGGGTCCTACGAGCAGTACTTC.

The V and J genes are TRBV28 and TRBJ2-7; D unresolved. The CDR3 has 15 amino acids. V dropped 4 bases and J dropped 0 bases, with 13 bases sitting between them. CDR1 is MDHEN, CDR2 SYDVKM, per germline. This chain's CDR3 is CASSSIPGFSYEQYF. Here the CDR3 DNA reads TGTGCCAGCAGTTCTATTCCAGGCTTCTCCTACGAGCAGTACTTC.

This sequence joins TRBV6-5 and TRBJ1-1, with 9 bases identical to TRBD1. This CDR3 region has 14 residues. Unmatched junction bases numbered 3, after V lost 2 bases and J lost 5 bases. CDR1 is MNHEY, CDR2 SVGAGI, per germline. In DNA form, the CDR3 reads TGTGCCAGCAGTTACGGACAGGGGAGGACTGAAGCTTTCTTT. Translated, it gives CASSYGQGRTEAFF.

The chain uses TRBV7-8 and TRBJ1-2, with 8 bases fitting TRBD1. With 1 base clipped from V and 7 bases from J, the junction kept 2 bases outside the gene matches. Germline CDR1 is SGHVS and CDR2 is FQNEAQ. This CDR3 region has 13 residues. The CDR3 protein is CASSLGQGAGYTF. The CDR3 DNA reads TGTGCCAGCAGCTTAGGGCAGGGGGCTGGCTACACCTTC.

The chain has TRBV4-1 and TRBJ2-3, with 10 bases identical to TRBD1. The CDR3 sequence is 15 residues long. CDR1 is MGHRA, CDR2 YSYEKL, per germline. V trimming: 4 bases; J trimming: 4 bases; junction bases outside the gene matches: 5. CDR3 coding DNA: TGCGCCAGCAGCCCCTTCGGACAGGGGGCAGATACGCAGTATTTT. Encoded protein: CASSPFGQGADTQYF.

This clone occurred a few times. The V and J genes are TRBV5-1 and TRBJ2-1; D gene ambiguous. The V gene's germline CDR1 is SGHRS and CDR2 YFSETQ. The CDR3 extends over 13 amino acids. V was pared by 2 bases and J by 6 bases, with 9 bases between. The CDR3 DNA sequence: TGCGCCAGCAGCTTTCCACAGCCCAATGAGCAGTTCTTC. This translates into CASSFPQPNEQFF. Full variable domain (remainder filled in from reference TRBV5-1 and TRBJ2-1): KAGVTQTPRYLIKTRGQQVTLSCSPISGHRSVSWYQQTPGQGLQFLFEYFSETQRNKGNFPGRFSGRQFSNSRSEMNVSTLELGDSALYLCASSFPQPNEQFFGPGTRLTVL.

The chain joins TRBV9 to TRBJ2-5; D is possibly TRBD2 (6 bases). The ends were cut back, 2 bases at V and 0 bases at J, with 14 bases in the middle. CDR1 SGDLS and CDR2 YYNGEE come from the germline V gene. This CDR3 is 16 amino acids long. In DNA form, the CDR3 reads TGTGCCAGCAGCGTGGGACCGATAGCGGACCAAGAGACCCAGTACTTC. Residues: CASSVGPIADQETQYF.

This chain connects TRBV7-7 to TRBJ2-1; no firm D call. This CDR3 is built from 13 residues. Germline CDR1 reads SSHAT; CDR2 reads FNYEAQ (reference sequence). The V end lost 1 base, the J end lost 4 bases, and 5 bases lay between the germline ends. The CDR3 nucleotides read TGTGCCAGCAGCTTAGGTACTTACAATGAGCAGTTCTTC. Its translation is CASSLGTYNEQFF. The full variable domain, rest sourced from reference TRBV7-7 and TRBJ2-1, is GAGVSQSPRYKVTKRGQDVTLRCDPISSHATLYWYQQALGQGPEFLTYFNYEAQPDKSGLPSDRFSAERPEGSISTLTIQRTEQRDSAMYRCASSLGTYNEQFFGPGTRLTVL.

Only a few counts were recorded for this clone. CDR3 nucleotides: TGTGCCAGCAGCTTGGGGAGTACGGGAACTGAAGCTTTCTTT. It yields the protein CASSLGSTGTEAFF. The chain uses TRBV5-6 and TRBJ1-1, with no clear D. This CDR3 comprises 14 residues. Germline CDR1 and CDR2: SGHDT and YYEEEE. V gave up 0 bases and J gave up 5 bases, with 11 bases separating them.

The rearrangement joins TRBV2 to TRBJ1-4; 10 positions agree with TRBD1. CDR3 length: 15 amino acids. Germline CDR1 is SNHLY and CDR2 is FYNNEI. The V and J ends lost 8 bases and 7 bases, in that order; junction bases with no gene match: 10. The CDR3 DNA is TGTGCCAGCGTAAAGGACAGGGGGAGGATTGAAAAACTGTTTTTT. It is translated as CASVKDRGRIEKLFF.

The chain carries TRBV4-2 and TRBJ2-3, with D maybe TRBD2 (7 bases). V was clipped by 5 bases and J by 3 bases, with 27 bases between them. The CDR3 runs to 19 residues. Germline loops: CDR1 LGHNA, CDR2 YNFKEQ. The CDR3 bases are TGTGCCAGCAGCTCTGGTCTGGGTACTCGGGGGGCCAGTACAGATACGCAGTATTTT. Amino acid sequence: CASSSGLGTRGASTDTQYF.

The table lists this clone with a few counts. Other nucleotide sequences from this sample produce the same CDR3. The chain combines TRBV5-4 with TRBJ1-5; perhaps TRBD1 as D (6 bases). The CDR3 covers 14 residues. The germline CDR1 and CDR2 sequences are SGHNT and YYREEE (reference sequence). V lost 0 bases and J 5 bases, leaving 9 bases between the germline ends. The CDR3, as DNA: TGTGCCAGCAGCTTGGAAGGGGGTGATCAGCCCCAGCATTTT. Protein: CASSLEGGDQPQHF.

V and J are TRBV4-3 and TRBJ1-6; no definite D call. The V end was cut by 4 bases, the J end by 7 bases, with 8 bases between. This CDR3 contains 13 residues. From germline, CDR1 is LGHNA and CDR2 YSLEER. The CDR3 spells CASSPLMNSPLHF. In DNA form, the CDR3 reads TGCGCCAGCAGCCCCCTTATGAATTCACCCCTCCACTTT.

The V gene is TRBV4-3, the J gene TRBJ1-1; the match to TRBD1 covers 7 bases. Germline trimming cut 3 bases from V and 0 bases from J; bases unmatched to any gene: 4. Looked up from germline, CDR1 is LGHNA and CDR2 is YSLEER. The CDR3 contains 15 residues. The CDR3 nucleotides read TGCGCCAGCAGCCACAGACAGGGTTTGAACACTGAAGCTTTCTTT. Its translation: CASSHRQGLNTEAFF.

The chain has TRBV5-1 and TRBJ2-1; no clear D. In germline, CDR1 is SGHRS, CDR2 YFSETQ. V was trimmed by 2 bases and J by 6 bases, leaving 9 bases between them. The CDR3 spans 13 residues. The CDR3, as DNA: TGCGCCAGCAGCTTCGAACTCATCAATGAGCAGTTCTTC. Translation gives CASSFELINEQFF.

This chain joins TRBV4-3 and TRBJ2-7; D is ambiguous. Trimming took off 1 base at V and 6 bases at J, with 10 bases between the two ends. From germline, CDR1 is LGHNA and CDR2 YSLEER. The CDR3 is made up of 13 amino acids. The CDR3 sequence: CASSQGTLSEQYF. CDR3 sequence (DNA): TGCGCCAGCAGCCAAGGTACCCTAAGCGAGCAGTACTTC.

The chain employs TRBV4-3 and TRBJ1-5; TRBD1 agrees at 8 bases. The V gene end was trimmed by 4 bases and the J gene end by 6 bases; junction bases not matched to a gene: 5. CDR1 and CDR2 (germline): LGHNA, YSLEER. CDR3 length: 14 amino acids. The CDR3 loop reads CASSLGQGTQPQHF. CDR3 coding DNA: TGCGCCAGCAGCCTCGGACAGGGTACTCAGCCCCAGCATTTT.

The genes are TRBV7-2 and TRBJ1-1, with a weak D call TRBD1 (5 bases). Germline V gene lookup returns CDR1 SGHTA and CDR2 FQGNSA. V dropped 1 base and J dropped 4 bases, with 16 bases sitting between them. The CDR3 sequence is 16 residues long. In DNA, the CDR3 is TGTGCCAGCAGCTTAGGGGGGGAGCTCCTCCCCACTGAAGCTTTCTTT. It is translated as CASSLGGELLPTEAFF.

V gene TRBV4-3 combines with J gene TRBJ2-3; D uncertain. There are 13 residues in the CDR3. Trimming cost V 0 bases and J 6 bases, with 7 bases left between them. Germline V gives CDR1 LGHNA, CDR2 YSLEER. The CDR3 sequence: CASSQEYSDTQYF. The CDR3 DNA reads as TGCGCCAGCAGCCAAGAATATTCGGATACGCAGTATTTT.

This clone was observed once. The chain is built from TRBV27 and TRBJ2-1, with 7 positions matching TRBD2. V lost 2 bases to trimming and J lost 6 bases; unmatched junction nucleotides: 7. Germline V lookup: CDR1 MNHEY, CDR2 SMNVEV (reference sequence). CDR3 size: 15 residues. The CDR3 bases are TGTGCCAGCAGTTTAACGAGGTGGGGGGGCAATGAGCAGTTCTTC. Amino acid sequence: CASSLTRWGGNEQFF.